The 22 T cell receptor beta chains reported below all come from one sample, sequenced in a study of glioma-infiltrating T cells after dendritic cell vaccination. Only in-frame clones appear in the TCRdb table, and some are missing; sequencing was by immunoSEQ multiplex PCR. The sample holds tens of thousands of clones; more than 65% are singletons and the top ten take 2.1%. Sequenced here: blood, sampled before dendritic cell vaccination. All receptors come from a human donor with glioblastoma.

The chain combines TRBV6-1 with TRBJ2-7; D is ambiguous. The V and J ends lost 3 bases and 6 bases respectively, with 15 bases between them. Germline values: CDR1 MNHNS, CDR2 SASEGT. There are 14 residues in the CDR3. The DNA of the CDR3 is TGTGCCAGCAGTGATTTGCTTGCAGGTCGCGAGCAGTACGTC. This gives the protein CASSDLLAGREQYV.

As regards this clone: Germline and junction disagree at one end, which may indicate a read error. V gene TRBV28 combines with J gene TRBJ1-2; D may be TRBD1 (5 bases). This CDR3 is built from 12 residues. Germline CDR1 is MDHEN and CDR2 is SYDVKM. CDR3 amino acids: CASSPNRGMVLF. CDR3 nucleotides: TGTGCCAGCAGTCCTAACCGGGGGATGGTACTCTTC.

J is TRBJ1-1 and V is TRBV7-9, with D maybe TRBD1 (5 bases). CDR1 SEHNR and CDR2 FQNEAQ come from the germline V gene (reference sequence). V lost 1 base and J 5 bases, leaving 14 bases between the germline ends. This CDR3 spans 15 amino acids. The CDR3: CASSLGGGRYTEAFF. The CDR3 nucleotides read TGTGCCAGCAGCTTAGGGGGGGGAAGGTATACTGAAGCTTTCTTT.

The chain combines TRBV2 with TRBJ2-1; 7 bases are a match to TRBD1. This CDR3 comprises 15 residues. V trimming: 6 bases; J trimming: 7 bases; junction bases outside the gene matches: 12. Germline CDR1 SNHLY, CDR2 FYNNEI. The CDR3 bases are TGTGCCAGCAGCCCAACAGGGGCCCGCGGGAATGAGCAGTTCTTC. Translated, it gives CASSPTGARGNEQFF.

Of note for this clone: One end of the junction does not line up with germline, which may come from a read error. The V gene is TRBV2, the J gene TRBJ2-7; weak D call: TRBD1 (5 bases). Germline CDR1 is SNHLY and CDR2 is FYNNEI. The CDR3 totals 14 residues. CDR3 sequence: CASGRAGLTYKQYF. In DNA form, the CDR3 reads TGTGCCAGCGGACGGGCAGGGCTAACCTACAAGCAGTACTTC. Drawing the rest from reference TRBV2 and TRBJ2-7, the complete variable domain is EPEVTQTPSHQVTQMGQEVILRCVPISNHLYFYWYRQILGQKVEFLVSFYNNEISEKSEIFDDQFSVERPDGSNFTLKIRSTKLEDSAMYFCASGRAGLTYKQYFGPGTRLTVT.

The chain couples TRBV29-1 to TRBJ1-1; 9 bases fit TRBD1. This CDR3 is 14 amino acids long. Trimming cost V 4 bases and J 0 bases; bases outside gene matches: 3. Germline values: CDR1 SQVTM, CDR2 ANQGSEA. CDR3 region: CSVAGTGLNTEAFF. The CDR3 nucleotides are TGCAGCGTTGCGGGGACAGGGTTGAACACTGAAGCTTTCTTT.

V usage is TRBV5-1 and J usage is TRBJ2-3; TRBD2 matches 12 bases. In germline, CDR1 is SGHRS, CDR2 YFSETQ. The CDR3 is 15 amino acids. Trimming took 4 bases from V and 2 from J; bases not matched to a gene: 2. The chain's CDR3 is CASSRTSGITDTQYF. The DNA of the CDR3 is TGCGCCAGCAGCCGGACTAGCGGGATCACAGATACGCAGTATTTT.

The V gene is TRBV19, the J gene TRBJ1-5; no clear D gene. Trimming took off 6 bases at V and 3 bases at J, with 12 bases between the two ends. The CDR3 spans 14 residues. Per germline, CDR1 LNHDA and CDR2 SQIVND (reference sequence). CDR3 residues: CASRGGSPNQPQHF. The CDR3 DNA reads TGTGCCAGTAGGGGCGGGTCCCCCAATCAGCCCCAGCATTTT.

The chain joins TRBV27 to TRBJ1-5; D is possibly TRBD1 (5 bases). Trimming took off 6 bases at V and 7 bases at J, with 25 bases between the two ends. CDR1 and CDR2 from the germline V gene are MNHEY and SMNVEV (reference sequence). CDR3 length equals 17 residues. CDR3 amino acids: CASSPGAWGGIGQPQHF. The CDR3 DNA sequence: TGTGCCAGCAGCCCAGGAGCCTGGGGGGGAATTGGGCAGCCCCAGCATTTT.

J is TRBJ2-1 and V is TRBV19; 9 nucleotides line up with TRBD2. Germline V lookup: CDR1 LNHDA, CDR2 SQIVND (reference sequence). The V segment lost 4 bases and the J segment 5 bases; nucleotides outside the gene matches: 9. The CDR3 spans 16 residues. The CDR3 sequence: CASSRWREGPNNEQFF. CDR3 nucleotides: TGTGCCAGTAGTAGGTGGCGGGAGGGCCCCAACAATGAGCAGTTCTTC.

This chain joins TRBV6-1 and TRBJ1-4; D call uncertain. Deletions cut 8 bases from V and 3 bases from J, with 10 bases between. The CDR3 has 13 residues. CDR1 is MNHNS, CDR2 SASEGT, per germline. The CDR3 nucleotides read TGTGCCAGCCGGCCCGGGGCTAATGAAAAACTGTTTTTT. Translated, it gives CASRPGANEKLFF.

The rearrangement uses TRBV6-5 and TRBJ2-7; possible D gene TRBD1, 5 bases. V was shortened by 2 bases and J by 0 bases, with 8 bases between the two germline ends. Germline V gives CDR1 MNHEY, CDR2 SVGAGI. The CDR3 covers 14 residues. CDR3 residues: CASSYATASYEQYF. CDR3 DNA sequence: TGTGCCAGCAGTTACGCGACAGCCTCCTACGAGCAGTACTTC.

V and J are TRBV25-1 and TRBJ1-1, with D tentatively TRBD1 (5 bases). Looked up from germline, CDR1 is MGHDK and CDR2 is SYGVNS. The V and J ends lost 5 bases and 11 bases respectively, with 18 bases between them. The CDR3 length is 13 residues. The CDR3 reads CASSFTWGGAAFF. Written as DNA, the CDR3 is TGTGCCAGCAGTTTCACCTGGGGCGGAGCGGCTTTCTTT.

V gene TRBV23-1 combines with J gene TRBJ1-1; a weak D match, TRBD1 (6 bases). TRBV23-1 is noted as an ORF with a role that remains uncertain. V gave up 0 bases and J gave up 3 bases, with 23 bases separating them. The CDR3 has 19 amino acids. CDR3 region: CASSQSNEKRGSPYTEAFF. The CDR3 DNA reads TGCGCCAGCAGTCAATCAAACGAAAAAAGGGGGAGCCCGTACACTGAAGCTTTCTTT.

The CDR3 is CASSLKQGNTIYF. The CDR3 bases are TGCGCCAGCAGCTTAAAACAGGGAAACACCATATATTTT. This rearrangement joins TRBV5-1 to TRBJ1-3; D gene unclear. The CDR3 is made up of 13 amino acids. CDR1 SGHRS and CDR2 YFSETQ come from the germline V gene. The V gene lost 2 bases and the J gene lost 4 bases, with 7 bases spanning the gap.

CDR3 residues: CASSSGQLIYQPQHF. In nucleotides, the CDR3 is TGTGCCAGCAGCTCAGGACAGCTAATCTATCAGCCCCAGCATTTT. The rearrangement links TRBV7-9 to TRBJ1-5; tentative D call: TRBD1 (6 bases). The CDR3 extends over 15 amino acids. Germline V gives CDR1 SEHNR, CDR2 FQNEAQ (reference sequence). The V gene lost 4 bases and the J gene lost 5 bases, with 15 bases spanning the gap. Full variable domain (rest looked up from reference TRBV7-9 and TRBJ1-5): DTGVSQNPRHKITKRGQNVTFRCDPISEHNRLYWYRQTLGQGPEFLTYFQNEAQLEKSRLLSDRFSAERPKGSFSTLEIQRTEQGDSAMYLCASSSGQLIYQPQHFGDGTRLSIL.

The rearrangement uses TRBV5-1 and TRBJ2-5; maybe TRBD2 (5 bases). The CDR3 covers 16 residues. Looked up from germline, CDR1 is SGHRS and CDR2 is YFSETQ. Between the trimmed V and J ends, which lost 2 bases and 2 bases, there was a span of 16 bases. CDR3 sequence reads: CASSFGRHSQQETQYF. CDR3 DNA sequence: TGCGCCAGCAGCTTTGGGAGACACTCCCAGCAAGAGACCCAGTACTTC.

The DNA of the CDR3 is TGTGCCAGCAGCTCGGCGGGACTTAACACTGAAGCTTTCTTT. Translation: CASSSAGLNTEAFF. The chain joins TRBV11-2 to TRBJ1-1, with a weak D call TRBD1 (5 bases). This CDR3 spans 14 amino acids. V was shortened by 4 bases and J by 2 bases, with 11 bases between the two germline ends. Germline loops: CDR1 SGHAT, CDR2 FQNNGV.

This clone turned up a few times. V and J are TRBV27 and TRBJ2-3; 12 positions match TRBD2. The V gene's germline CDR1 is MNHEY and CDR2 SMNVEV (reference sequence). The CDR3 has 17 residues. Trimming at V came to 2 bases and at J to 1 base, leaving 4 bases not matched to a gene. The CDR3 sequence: CASSLLAGGPRTDTQYF. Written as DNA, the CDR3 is TGTGCCAGCAGTTTACTAGCGGGGGGGCCTCGCACAGATACGCAGTATTTT.

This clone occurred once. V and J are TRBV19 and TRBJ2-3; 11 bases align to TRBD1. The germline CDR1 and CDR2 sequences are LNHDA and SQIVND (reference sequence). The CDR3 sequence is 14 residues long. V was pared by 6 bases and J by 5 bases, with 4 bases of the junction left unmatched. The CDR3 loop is CASRAGTGGDTQYF. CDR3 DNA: TGTGCCAGTAGGGCCGGGACAGGGGGAGATACGCAGTATTTT.

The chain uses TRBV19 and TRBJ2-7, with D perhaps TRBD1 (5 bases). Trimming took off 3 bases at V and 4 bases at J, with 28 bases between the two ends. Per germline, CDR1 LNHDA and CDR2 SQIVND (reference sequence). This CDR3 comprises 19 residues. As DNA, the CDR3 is TGTGCCAGTAGTATGAAATTGAATCGTTGGGGCGTCAGGGAATACGAGCAGTACTTC. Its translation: CASSMKLNRWGVREYEQYF.

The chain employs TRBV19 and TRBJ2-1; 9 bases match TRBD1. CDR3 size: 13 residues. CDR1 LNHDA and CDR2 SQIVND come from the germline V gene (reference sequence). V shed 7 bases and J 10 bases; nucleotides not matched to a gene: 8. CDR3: CASTGQGPWEQFF. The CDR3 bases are TGTGCCAGTACGGGACAGGGTCCCTGGGAGCAGTTCTTC.